The 29 T cell receptor beta chains below were found in one sample sequenced in a study of post-analysis software for immune sequencing data (dated by TCRdb to between 2015 and 2017). The library was made by PCR. This sample was sequenced with an Illumina HiSeq 2500. To reduce PCR and sequencing biases, unique molecular identifiers were incorporated into the TCR beta cDNA libraries. Through fastp at Q25 and MiXCR, TCRdb rebuilt clones from the public reads, retaining in-frame beta chains. Duplicate CDR3 protein sequences are folded into a single record with the most common DNA and genes. This sample lists 380,000 or so distinct CDR3 sequences; less than 40% were detected once. 13% of the sample goes to the ten largest clones. For these receptors, no antigen is known. Results and caveats for the whole study, not just this receptor: Several TRBV segments, including TRBV5-6, TRBV5-1 and TRBV20-1, were significantly more frequent in patients than controls.

The sequencing sample was made of blood. These receptors were taken from a girl aged 10 to 17 with multiple sclerosis.

This chain connects TRBV12-3 or TRBV12-4 to TRBJ1-2; TRBD1 aligns across 7 bases. The CDR3 has 11 amino acids. V shed 5 bases, J shed 8 bases, and the junction held 2 bases outside the gene matches. CDR3 DNA: TGTGCCAGCAGTACGGACAGGGGCTACACCTTC. Protein sequence: CASSTDRGYTF.

This clonotype has only a few counts. The genes are TRBV20-1 and TRBJ2-3; TRBD1 is a possible D gene (5 bases). In germline, CDR1 is DFQATT, CDR2 SNEGSKA (reference sequence). The CDR3 covers 14 residues. Trimming took off 6 bases at V and 2 bases at J, with 15 bases between the two ends. The CDR3 spells CSAVATGHTDTQYF. In nucleotides, the CDR3 is TGCAGTGCAGTGGCCACAGGCCACACAGATACGCAGTATTTT.

The table lists this clonotype with a few counts. V and J are TRBV5-1 and TRBJ2-7, with TRBD2 matching over 11 bases. The CDR3 is 14 amino acids. J lost 4 bases, V lost 5 bases, and 5 bases had no gene match. The germline V gene has CDR1 SGHRS and CDR2 YFSETQ. Here the CDR3 reads CASSIAGGPYEQYF. CDR3 bases: TGCGCCAGCAGTATAGCGGGGGGGCCTTACGAGCAGTACTTC.

The chain is built from TRBV7-9 and TRBJ2-7, with a possible D match to TRBD2 (6 bases). Between the trimmed V and J ends, which lost 5 bases and 2 bases, there was a span of 19 bases. Germline CDR1 and CDR2: SEHNR and FQNEAQ (reference sequence). CDR3 length equals 16 residues. CDR3 loop: CASSVNPLDYTYEQYF. As DNA, the CDR3 is TGTGCCAGCAGCGTCAACCCACTGGACTACACCTACGAGCAGTACTTC.

This clonotype has ten or more counts. The chain employs TRBV29-1 and TRBJ2-5; TRBD2 aligns across 11 bases. The V segment lost 6 bases and the J segment 5 bases; nucleotides outside the gene matches: 5. CDR1 SQVTM and CDR2 ANQGSEA come from the germline V gene. CDR3 length: 13 amino acids. CDR3 bases: TGCAGCGTCACAATAGCGGGGGGGGAGACCCAGTACTTC. It is translated as CSVTIAGGETQYF. Full variable domain (outside the CDR3, taken from reference TRBV29-1 and TRBJ2-5): SAVISQKPSRDICQRGTSLTIQCQVDSQVTMMFWYRQQPGQSLTLIATANQGSEATYESGFVIDKFPISRPNLTFSTLTVSNMSPEDSSIYLCSVTIAGGETQYFGPGTRLLVL.

This clonotype was observed a handful of times. The rearrangement uses TRBV29-1 and TRBJ1-1, with TRBD1 identical over 8 bases. Trimming cost V 2 bases and J 5 bases; bases outside gene matches: 7. Germline V lookup: CDR1 SQVTM, CDR2 ANQGSEA. There are 14 residues in the CDR3. CDR3 protein: CSVEFYRGATEAFF. CDR3 coding DNA: TGCAGCGTTGAATTTTACAGGGGGGCGACTGAAGCTTTCTTT.

This clonotype appeared a few times. This chain joins TRBV20-1 and TRBJ2-5; D is uncertain. Trimming shortened V by 5 bases and J by 3 bases, and 10 bases separated the two germline ends. From germline, CDR1 is DFQATT and CDR2 SNEGSKA (reference sequence). The CDR3 length is 12 residues. The CDR3 is CSAPFLEETQYF. As DNA, the CDR3 is TGCAGTGCTCCGTTTCTGGAAGAGACCCAGTACTTC.

The sample holds many counts of this clonotype. The chain employs TRBV20-1 and TRBJ2-5; the match to TRBD1 covers 7 bases. The CDR3 length is 15 residues. V lost 1 base, J lost 2 bases, and 7 bases stayed unmatched. Germline V gene data show CDR1 as DFQATT and CDR2 as SNEGSKA (reference sequence). The CDR3 DNA follows: TGCAGTGCTAGAGCAACAGGGGATATTCAAGAGACCCAGTACTTC. It specifies CSARATGDIQETQYF.

J is TRBJ2-4 and V is TRBV10-3, with TRBD1 matching 10 bases. Germline CDR1 reads ENHRY; CDR2 reads SYGVKD. Trimming cost V 3 bases and J 8 bases; bases outside gene matches: 7. The CDR3 contains 15 residues. The CDR3 here is CAISEGQGDSYIQYF. Here the CDR3 DNA reads TGTGCCATCAGTGAAGGACAGGGGGATAGTTACATTCAGTACTTC.

The chain joins TRBV12-3 or TRBV12-4 to TRBJ1-1; D perhaps matches TRBD1 (5 bases). V was shortened by 3 bases and J by 4 bases, with 12 bases between the two germline ends. This CDR3 region has 14 residues. CDR3 amino acids: CASSFAGRTTEAFF. In DNA form, the CDR3 reads TGTGCCAGCAGTTTCGCAGGGAGGACCACTGAAGCTTTCTTT.

This clonotype has only a few counts. The chain recombines TRBV4-1 with TRBJ2-4; TRBD1 aligns across 7 bases. V gave up 2 bases and J gave up 9 bases; unmatched junction bases: 16. The CDR3 is made up of 17 amino acids. CDR1 is MGHRA and CDR2 is YSYEKL in the germline V gene. CDR3 in DNA: TGCGCCAGCAGCCAACCCACGTCAAGGGGGCGAGGTAGCATTCAGTACTTC. It encodes CASSQPTSRGRGSIQYF.

V is TRBV29-1 and J is TRBJ1-2; D possibly corresponds to TRBD1 (6 bases). The CDR3 length is 16 residues. Germline V gives CDR1 SQVTM, CDR2 ANQGSEA. V was clipped by 5 bases and J by 4 bases, with 23 bases between them. The CDR3 nucleotides read TGCAGCGTTATTGGTCCCGTGGGGGGCGGAATCTATGGCTACACCTTC. It translates to CSVIGPVGGGIYGYTF. Full variable domain (rest looked up from reference TRBV29-1 and TRBJ1-2): SAVISQKPSRDICQRGTSLTIQCQVDSQVTMMFWYRQQPGQSLTLIATANQGSEATYESGFVIDKFPISRPNLTFSTLTVSNMSPEDSSIYLCSVIGPVGGGIYGYTFGSGTRLTVV.

The J gene is TRBJ2-7, the V gene TRBV3-1, with 7 nucleotides matching TRBD2. J was trimmed by 9 bases and V by 4 bases; bases with no gene match: 9. CDR1 and CDR2 from the germline V gene are LGHDT and YNNKEL (reference sequence). This CDR3 contains 13 residues. The DNA for the CDR3 is TGTGCCAGCAGCCCCTATGGGACTAAGGCGCAGTACTTC. It yields the protein CASSPYGTKAQYF.

In this sample, this clonotype turned up a few times. The rearrangement links TRBV29-1 to TRBJ2-3; 10 nucleotides match TRBD2. V shed 7 bases and J 6 bases; nucleotides not matched to a gene: 10. Germline CDR1 SQVTM, CDR2 ANQGSEA. This CDR3 has 14 residues. The CDR3 region has the DNA TGCAGCGGCGGGCTAGCGGGGGCCTCGGATACGCAGTATTTT. Translated: CSGGLAGASDTQYF.

This clonotype was picked up a small number of times. The rearrangement joins TRBV5-1 to TRBJ2-3; TRBD2 matches at 14 bases. From germline, CDR1 is SGHRS and CDR2 YFSETQ. This CDR3 spans 15 amino acids. V lost 4 bases to trimming and J lost 7 bases; unmatched junction nucleotides: 5. CDR3 protein: CASSPTSGGANTQYF. The CDR3 nucleotides read TGCGCCAGCAGCCCGACTAGCGGGGGGGCTAATACGCAGTATTTT.

This clonotype was detected a few times. The chain has TRBV10-3 and TRBJ2-1, with 7 bases that match TRBD1. Germline V gene sequence: CDR1 ENHRY, CDR2 SYGVKD. This CDR3 is built from 13 residues. V was clipped by 4 bases and J by 4 bases; unmatched bases: 1. The CDR3 reads CAISGGQYNEQFF. CDR3 nucleotides: TGTGCCATCAGTGGGGGACAGTACAATGAGCAGTTCTTC.

The rearrangement links TRBV7-2 to TRBJ2-5; no clear D. TRBJ2-7 explains the end of the DNA better; the J call may be wrong. Germline values: CDR1 SGHTA, CDR2 FQGNSA. The CDR3 loop spans 10 amino acids. The CDR3 coding sequence is TGTGCCAGCGGCACCTACGAGCAGTACTTC. Amino acids: CASGTYEQYF.

The CDR3 DNA follows: TGTGCCATCAAGAAGACTGGACAGCACATGAACACTGAAGCTTTCTTT. Amino acid sequence: CAIKKTGQHMNTEAFF. This sequence joins TRBV2 and TRBJ1-1; weak D call: TRBD1 (6 bases). Per germline, CDR1 SNHLY and CDR2 FYNNEI. The CDR3 is made up of 16 amino acids. Trimming shortened V by 10 bases and J by 0 bases, and 21 bases separated the two germline ends.

The chain couples TRBV5-1 to TRBJ2-1; 7 positions agree with TRBD1. This CDR3 spans 13 amino acids. The junction had 7 bases not matched to a gene; V was cut back by 3 bases and J by 10 bases. Per the germline V gene, CDR1 is SGHRS and CDR2 is YFSETQ. The CDR3 DNA sequence: TGCGCCAGCAGCTGGAGCCCGGACAGGGAGCAGTTCTTC. This translates into CASSWSPDREQFF.

This clonotype was seen a handful of times. The rearrangement links TRBV5-6 to TRBJ2-1; the D gene could be TRBD1 or TRBD2 (5 bases each). CDR1 and CDR2 (germline): SGHDT, YYEEEE. The CDR3 totals 15 residues. The V and J ends lost 2 bases and 5 bases respectively, with 14 bases between them. The CDR3 here is CASSLPRRGHNEQFF. The CDR3 nucleotides are TGTGCCAGCAGCTTACCCCGACGGGGACACAATGAGCAGTTCTTC. The full variable domain, its missing parts supplied by reference TRBV5-6 and TRBJ2-1, is DAGVTQSPTHLIKTRGQQVTLRCSPKSGHDTVSWYQQALGQGPQFIFQYYEEEERQRGNFPDRFSGHQFPNYSSELNVNALLLGDSALYLCASSLPRRGHNEQFFGPGTRLTVL.

Only one count was recorded for this clonotype. This sequence joins TRBV7-9 and TRBJ2-3; 10 bases fit TRBD1. V lost 1 base to trimming and J lost 11 bases; unmatched junction nucleotides: 9. The CDR3 is 15 amino acids. Germline V gene lookup returns CDR1 SEHNR and CDR2 FQNEAQ (reference sequence). This chain's CDR3 is CASSLGDRGDRMQYF. The DNA of the CDR3 is TGTGCCAGCAGCTTAGGGGACAGGGGAGATCGAATGCAGTATTTT.

This clonotype occurred a few times. This chain links TRBV30 with TRBJ1-4; D is uncertain. Germline V gives CDR1 GTSNPN, CDR2 SVGIG (reference sequence). V lost 2 bases, J lost 4 bases, and 11 bases lay in between. The CDR3 totals 14 residues. CDR3 in amino acids: CAWSRQKVNEKLFF. The DNA for the CDR3 is TGTGCCTGGAGTAGGCAGAAGGTTAATGAAAAACTGTTTTTT.

The chain links TRBV7-9 to TRBJ2-7; D uncertain. The CDR3 totals 12 residues. Germline CDR1 and CDR2: SEHNR and FQNEAQ (reference sequence). Trimming stripped 5 bases from V and 6 bases from J, with 11 bases between. CDR3 sequence (DNA): TGTGCCAGCAGCCCTCTCTCCGCCGAGCAGTACTTC. It codes for CASSPLSAEQYF.

In its sample, this clonotype was seen a few times. V gene TRBV5-1 combines with J gene TRBJ1-2; D is possibly TRBD1 (5 bases). Trimming cost V 4 bases and J 1 base, with 11 bases left between them. Germline-derived CDR1 and CDR2 are SGHRS and YFSETQ. The CDR3 covers 14 residues. DNA of the CDR3: TGCGCCAGCAGCCGTAACCAGGGTAACTATGGCTACACCTTC. Translating it yields CASSRNQGNYGYTF.

The chain employs TRBV10-3 and TRBJ1-6, with a tentative D call TRBD1 (5 bases). The V gene's germline CDR1 is ENHRY and CDR2 SYGVKD. V lost 5 bases to trimming and J lost 6 bases, with 11 bases between them. This CDR3 contains 14 residues. CDR3: CAISFGGSNSPLHF. In DNA, the CDR3 is TGTGCCATCAGTTTCGGGGGGAGTAATTCACCCCTCCACTTT.

This clonotype was seen a handful of times. The chain recombines TRBV3-1 with TRBJ1-2; D not certain. This CDR3 region has 13 residues. CDR1 and CDR2 (germline): LGHDT, YNNKEL (reference sequence). V was pared by 3 bases and J by 5 bases, with 10 bases between. Here the CDR3 reads CASSQGLLYGYTF. The DNA for the CDR3 is TGTGCCAGCAGCCAGGGTCTTTTGTATGGCTACACCTTC.

The chain employs TRBV11-2 and TRBJ2-3; 11 positions agree with TRBD2. J lost 3 bases, V lost 5 bases, and 10 bases had no gene match. Germline V gives CDR1 SGHAT, CDR2 FQNNGV. The CDR3 contains 17 residues. The CDR3 DNA sequence: TGTGCCAGCAGCCCCCTACCTAGCGGGGGGTCGACAGATACGCAGTATTTT. Amino acids: CASSPLPSGGSTDTQYF.

V is TRBV10-3 and J is TRBJ1-5; D uncertain. V was clipped by 7 bases and J by 4 bases, with 11 bases between them. Germline CDR1 and CDR2: ENHRY and SYGVKD. This CDR3 is built from 13 residues. The CDR3 here is CAITAGPNQPQHF. The DNA for the CDR3 is TGTGCCATCACTGCCGGGCCGAATCAGCCCCAGCATTTT.

The chain uses TRBV7-8 and TRBJ2-5, with D unresolved. V lost 5 bases to trimming and J lost 4 bases, with 26 bases between them. The CDR3 is made up of 18 amino acids. CDR1 is SGHVS and CDR2 is FQNEAQ in the germline V gene. Here the CDR3 DNA reads TGTGCCAGCAGCGACAACTTCCTCGAAGTGGACCGAAGAGAGACCCAGTACTTC. Translated, it gives CASSDNFLEVDRRETQYF.